The T cell receptor (beta chain) described here comes from a study of blood T cell repertoires in COVID-19. For the study at large: The United States, Italy and Spain supplied acute and convalescent COVID-19 samples. T cells, B-cell-depleted T cells, or PBMCs provided the cDNA or gDNA that served as material.

Germline assignment: CDR1 MNHEY and CDR2 SVGAGI. This CDR3 has 15 amino acids. V lost 6 bases and J lost 0, with 9 bases in between. As originally analysed: Reference gene primer amplification gave estimated nucleated cell counts. The data were produced by immunoSEQ multiplex PCR, yet TCRdb's version contains in-frame clones alone and is incomplete. V and J calls and clone size follow that table, whereas D and trimming were derived from the DNA. This sample has about 150,000 clones, with 60% to 85% found just once. The sequence came from an elderly man with acute or convalescent COVID-19. The chain recombines TRBV6-5 with TRBJ2-6, with D unclear. Sequencing was done on a sample of peripheral blood. The CDR3 bases are TGTGCCAGCAGCATCGTCAGCTCTGGGGCCAACGTCCTGACTTTC. Protein: CASSIVSSGANVLTF.